These 24 T cell receptor beta chains originate from one sample sequenced in a study of regulatory T cells in long-lasting Graves disease. Time point: newly diagnosed GD, antithyroid drugs for less than 3 months. RNA from PBMCs was the source of the TCR library. Through Arm-PCR of CDR3 regions and iRepertoire HTBI primers, TCR beta libraries were built. TCRdb redid the calling of the multiplex PCR reads with MiXCR, one entry per CDR3 protein. The table has roughly 350,000 distinct CDR3 sequences, 15% to 20% seen once. These data were also filed under a second study, of T cells in Graves' hyperthyroidism and ophthalmopathy.

Sequencing used peripheral blood mononuclear cells (PBMCs), obtained at new diagnosis, from a patient treated with antithyroid drugs. The receptors stem from a woman under 30 with Graves disease.

The rearrangement links TRBV6-1 to TRBJ1-4; 9 nucleotides align to TRBD1. The CDR3 contains 12 residues. Trimming removed 6 bases from V and 8 bases from J; junction bases left unmatched: 1. CDR1 MNHNS and CDR2 SASEGT come from the germline V gene. The CDR3 sequence is CASRTGGEKLFF. The CDR3 DNA sequence: TGTGCCAGCAGGACAGGGGGGGAAAAACTGTTTTTT.

This clonotype was seen many times. This chain links TRBV9 with TRBJ1-3; D gene uncertain. This CDR3 spans 15 amino acids. The germline gives CDR1 SGDLS, CDR2 YYNGEE. Trimming cost V 0 bases and J 0 bases, with 7 bases left between them. The CDR3 region has the DNA TGTGCCAGCAGCGTAGGTCTCAGCTCTGGAAACACCATATATTTT. Its translation is CASSVGLSSGNTIYF.

The chain employs TRBV27 and TRBJ2-2, with D maybe TRBD2 (7 bases). The germline V gene encodes CDR1 MNHEY and CDR2 SMNVEV (reference sequence). This CDR3 comprises 16 residues. V lost 3 bases and J lost 5, with 16 bases in between. The CDR3 sequence is CASSFMEGEGTGELFF. CDR3 nucleotides: TGTGCCAGCAGTTTTATGGAGGGGGAGGGTACCGGGGAGCTGTTTTTT.

Here the CDR3 DNA reads TGCGCCAGCAGCTTCGAGGCACAGGGGTACCAAGAGACCCAGTACTTC. It translates to CASSFEAQGYQETQYF. The chain links TRBV5-1 to TRBJ2-5; 7 nucleotides agree with TRBD1. J lost 0 bases, V lost 2 bases, and 7 bases had no gene match. The CDR3 contains 16 residues. The germline CDR1 and CDR2 sequences are SGHRS and YFSETQ.

This clonotype has ten or more counts. CDR3 DNA: TGTGCCAGCAGTGAAACGGCGGGCGGGACGGGTTACAATGAGCAGTTCTTC. This sequence encodes CASSETAGGTGYNEQFF. The V gene is TRBV2, the J gene TRBJ2-1; D perhaps matches TRBD2 (6 bases). This CDR3 region has 17 residues. The germline V and J ends were trimmed by 2 bases and 4 bases, with 18 bases remaining between them. Germline lookup yields CDR1 SNHLY and CDR2 FYNNEI.

Worth noting for this clonotype: This may stem from a read error, because a much larger clone lies one nucleotide away. V and J are TRBV7-8 and TRBJ1-1; 7 bases line up with TRBD1. V lost 8 bases and J lost 0; bases outside the gene matches: 12. This CDR3 contains 16 residues. CDR1 SGHVS and CDR2 FQNEAQ come from the germline V gene. The CDR3 spells CASGINRGLLNTEAFF. DNA of the CDR3: TGTGCCAGCGGTATTAACAGGGGATTGTTGAACACTGAAGCTTTCTTT.

This clonotype has a count of ten or more. The chain joins TRBV7-3 to TRBJ1-4; TRBD1 is a possible D gene (5 bases). V lost 1 base, J lost 14 bases, and 29 bases lay in between. Looked up from germline, CDR1 is SGHTA and CDR2 is FQGTGA. This CDR3 is built from 18 residues. DNA of the CDR3: TGTGCCAGCAGCTTAAGGGAGGACTACTCACAAACTAACAGGCAGCTGTTTTTT. It specifies CASSLREDYSQTNRQLFF.

This clonotype was counted many times. The chain uses TRBV2 and TRBJ1-1; no definite D call. The V and J ends lost 7 bases and 1 base respectively, with 10 bases between them. This CDR3 has 13 residues. Germline V gene lookup returns CDR1 SNHLY and CDR2 FYNNEI. In DNA, the CDR3 is TGTGCCAGCACCAGCGGTTGGAACACTGAAGCTTTCTTT. Translated: CASTSGWNTEAFF.

This clonotype was found many times. This rearrangement joins TRBV20-1 to TRBJ2-1; D is ambiguous. V lost 0 bases and J lost 6, with 9 bases in between. CDR3 length equals 13 residues. In germline, CDR1 is DFQATT, CDR2 SNEGSKA (reference sequence). The CDR3 nucleotides read TGCAGTGCTAGAGATACGCGTTCCAATGAGCAGTTCTTC. Protein sequence: CSARDTRSNEQFF.

This chain joins TRBV15 and TRBJ2-7; D possibly matches TRBD1 or TRBD2 (7 bases each). Germline V CDR1 and CDR2: LNHNV, YYDKDF (reference sequence). The ends were cut back, 1 base at V and 5 bases at J, with 15 bases in the middle. There are 15 residues in the CDR3. The chain's CDR3 is CATSRGQGLTDEQYF. The CDR3 nucleotides are TGTGCCACCAGCAGAGGACAGGGACTAACTGACGAGCAGTACTTC.

This clonotype was recorded at least ten times. The V gene is TRBV11-2, the J gene TRBJ1-2; TRBD1 agrees at 9 bases. V trimming: 5 bases; J trimming: 8 bases; junction bases outside the gene matches: 9. CDR3 size: 14 residues. CDR1 and CDR2 from the germline V gene are SGHAT and FQNNGV. CDR3 residues: CASSPGQGEGGYTF. In DNA form, the CDR3 reads TGTGCCAGCAGCCCGGGACAGGGAGAGGGCGGCTACACCTTC.

This clonotype was seen ten or more times. This sequence joins TRBV12-3 or TRBV12-4 and TRBJ2-3, with unresolved D. V shed 5 bases and J shed 2 bases, with 11 bases lying between them. This CDR3 has 14 residues. CDR3: CASSPGLSTDTQYF. The CDR3 bases are TGTGCCAGCAGTCCCGGGCTATCCACAGATACGCAGTATTTT.

This clonotype was counted at least ten times. This rearrangement joins TRBV6-1 to TRBJ2-2; 8 bases are a match to TRBD1. V was pared by 5 bases and J by 4 bases, with 9 bases of the junction left unmatched. The CDR3 consists of 16 residues. CDR1 and CDR2 (germline): MNHNS, SASEGT. The CDR3 DNA sequence: TGTGCCAGCAGTCCTCAGGGGGCGCGGGGCACCGGGGAGCTGTTTTTT. Translation: CASSPQGARGTGELFF.

This clonotype was detected many times. This chain connects TRBV30 to TRBJ2-1; TRBD1 agrees at 11 bases. This CDR3 is built from 13 residues. V lost 1 base, J lost 8 bases, and 1 base stayed unmatched. CDR1 is GTSNPN and CDR2 is SVGIG in the germline V gene (reference sequence). CDR3 DNA: TGTGCCTGGAGTGCGGACAGGGGGCATGAGCAGTTCTTC. Amino acid sequence: CAWSADRGHEQFF.

This clonotype was seen repeatedly, ten times or more. This chain connects TRBV6-6 to TRBJ2-1; no definite D call. The V end lost 0 bases, the J end lost 8 bases, and 14 bases lay between the germline ends. The CDR3 consists of 15 residues. Germline CDR1 reads MNHNY; CDR2 reads SVGAGI (reference sequence). DNA for the CDR3: TGTGCCAGCAGTTACTCGGCCACCCCATCGGATGAGCAGTTCTTC. As protein: CASSYSATPSDEQFF.

J is TRBJ2-2 and V is TRBV12-3 or TRBV12-4; D is unresolved. This CDR3 is built from 14 residues. V gave up 3 bases and J gave up 1 base, with 6 bases separating them. CDR3 sequence reads: CASSFRRNTGELFF. The CDR3 bases are TGTGCCAGCAGTTTTAGGCGGAACACCGGGGAGCTGTTTTTT.

This clonotype was recorded at least ten times. Here the CDR3 reads CAWGLAASGTYEQYF. Written as DNA, the CDR3 is TGTGCCTGGGGTCTGGCGGCTAGCGGAACCTACGAGCAGTACTTC. The chain is built from TRBV30 and TRBJ2-7; 7 bases are shared with TRBD2. The V gene's germline CDR1 is GTSNPN and CDR2 SVGIG (reference sequence). CDR3 length: 15 amino acids. V dropped 5 bases and J dropped 2; count of bases not matched to a gene: 12.

There are a few counts of this clonotype. This could be a read error, since a much larger clone is one nucleotide away. The chain uses TRBV28 and TRBJ2-1; 9 bases map to TRBD2. This CDR3 region has 16 residues. With 7 bases clipped from V and 7 bases from J, the junction kept 14 bases outside the gene matches. The germline gives CDR1 MDHEN, CDR2 SYDVKM. Here the CDR3 reads CASTTRAAGGPNEQFF. DNA for the CDR3: TGTGCCAGCACCACAAGGGCAGCGGGGGGTCCTAATGAGCAGTTCTTC.

This clonotype has ten or more counts. This chain joins TRBV6-5 and TRBJ2-5, with 9 bases fitting TRBD2. CDR3 length equals 16 residues. V shed 2 bases, J shed 4 bases, and the junction held 8 bases outside the gene matches. Per germline, CDR1 MNHEY and CDR2 SVGAGI. The chain's CDR3 is CASSYGLSGGGETQYF. CDR3 sequence (DNA): TGTGCCAGCAGTTACGGCCTTAGCGGGGGCGGAGAGACCCAGTACTTC.

Many counts were recorded for this clonotype. V is TRBV24-1 and J is TRBJ2-1; D is unclear. The J call may be wrong; the DNA end is better matched by TRBJ2-5. CDR1 is KGHDR, CDR2 SFDVKD, per germline. This CDR3 is 20 amino acids long. The CDR3 is CATSDRRWGNYDQDSETQYF. Written as DNA, the CDR3 is TGTGCCACCAGTGATCGGCGATGGGGAAACTACGATCAAGATTCGGAGACCCAGTACTTC.

This clonotype appeared a few times. This CDR3 reads CASSIAGTGNTIYF. The CDR3 nucleotides are TGTGCCAGCAGTATCGCCGGGACAGGGAACACCATATATTTT. The chain couples TRBV27 to TRBJ1-3; 9 positions agree with TRBD1. From germline, CDR1 is MNHEY and CDR2 SMNVEV (reference sequence). The V and J ends lost 5 bases and 7 bases, in that order; junction bases with no gene match: 6. This CDR3 contains 14 residues.

The CDR3 is CSVAVFSGRVTGRNEQFF. CDR3 coding DNA: TGCAGCGTTGCGGTTTTTAGCGGGAGGGTAACGGGGCGCAATGAGCAGTTCTTC. The genes are TRBV29-1 and TRBJ2-1, with 11 bases matching TRBD2. J lost 6 bases, V lost 4 bases, and 17 bases had no gene match. Germline V gene lookup returns CDR1 SQVTM and CDR2 ANQGSEA. CDR3 length equals 18 residues.

The chain combines TRBV7-8 with TRBJ2-7; 7 bases match TRBD2. The germline V gene encodes CDR1 SGHVS and CDR2 FQNEAQ. The CDR3 runs 15 residues. Unmatched junction bases numbered 6, after V lost 4 bases and J lost 0 bases. The CDR3 here is CASSSLGTISYEQYF. CDR3 DNA: TGTGCCAGCAGCTCTCTGGGGACTATCTCCTACGAGCAGTACTTC.

This clonotype was observed at least ten times. The chain employs TRBV28 and TRBJ2-5; D not certain. CDR1 MDHEN and CDR2 SYDVKM come from the germline V gene. This CDR3 has 13 amino acids. V lost 7 bases and J 6 bases, leaving 15 bases between the germline ends. CDR3 nucleotides: TGTGCCAGCACCCTGAGAGCCGCGAAGACCCAGTACTTC. As protein: CASTLRAAKTQYF.